This T cell receptor (beta chain) stems from a study of cytomegalovirus exposure and HLA in healthy donors. The study, taken as a whole, reports: For most TCR beta V segments, an earlier analysis put the productive rate at about 87% or about 30% of the time. Highest at DRB1 and lowest at HLA-C, TCR association rates differed among HLA loci in a later analysis. For TCR beta chains, V- and J-gene trimming was later linked to a missense DCLRE1C variant. Analysis performed later found 16,951 TCR beta sequences associated with HLA alleles at 0.05 false discovery rate.

Details on this clone: Its antigen is unknown.

Researchers ran the PCR with 60 Vbeta and 13 Jbeta primers. Repertoires were generated with immunoSEQ multiplex PCR, while TCRdb's copy carries only in-frame clones and drops some. This sample yields over 150,000 clones, of which approximately 80% are seen a single time; approximately 1.2% belongs to the top ten. This CDR3 contains 15 residues. Trimming removed 2 bases from V and 2 bases from J; junction bases left unmatched: 7. Germline loops: CDR1 SGHRS, CDR2 YFSETQ. The sample taken for sequencing was PBMCs. The V gene is TRBV5-1, the J gene TRBJ2-7; 7 nucleotides line up with TRBD1. This clonotype originated in a girl between 2 and 10 years old in good health and CMV-seropositive. The CDR3, as DNA: TGCGCCAGCAGCTTACGACAGGGCTCTCCCTACGAGCAGTACTTC. The encoded protein is CASSLRQGSPYEQYF.